A selection of T cell receptor beta chains follows, all from one sample in a study of T cells in Graves' hyperthyroidism and ophthalmopathy. TCRdb used MiXCR to reprocess the multiplex PCR reads, holding one entry per CDR3 protein. The sample records about 740,000 distinct CDR3 sequences, 12% to 15% being singletons. Material: blood. Receptors were obtained from a woman aged 18-29 years with Graves' hyperthyroidism. Both conserved end residues are part of each CDR3. The D gene is left open where the match is weak. A clone size is listed for some rows: how often the clone was seen (once, few, many), or a class if it is expanded.

TRBV2	-	TRBJ2-6	-	TGTGCCACCGACAAGGTCCCTGGGGCCAACGTCCTGACTTTC	CATDKVPGANVLTF
TRBV10-3	once	TRBJ2-1	-	TGTGCCATCAGTGAGACATGGAGCAACAATGAGCAGTTCTTC	CAISETWSNNEQFF
TRBV27	-	TRBJ2-1	-	TGTGCCAGCGGAGGGGGGCTAGGGTACAATGAGCAGTTCTTC	CASGGGLGYNEQFF
TRBV12-5	few	TRBJ2-1	-	TGTGCTAGTGGTAGCGGAGATGACAATGAGCAGTTCTTC	CASGSGDDNEQFF
TRBV7-6	few	TRBJ2-1	-	TGTGCCAGCAGCTTGCCTGGAGGAGAAGCCTACAATGAGCAGTTCTTC	CASSLPGGEAYNEQFF
TRBV30	few	TRBJ2-3	-	TGTGCCTGGGACGGTGAGGCGCAGTATTTT	CAWDGEAQYF
TRBV7-6	-	TRBJ1-3	-	TGTGCCAGCAGCTTAGGCCCCCCACTCTCTGGAAACACCATATATTTT	CASSLGPPLSGNTIYF
TRBV28	many	TRBJ2-1	TRBD2	TGTGCCAGCAGTTTGAGCGGGAGGGCCTCCAATGAGCAGTTCTTC	CASSLSGRASNEQFF
TRBV7-2	-	TRBJ1-2	-	TGTGCCAGCAGCTTGGGGGGTAATGGGGGTGGCTATGGCTACACCTTC	CASSLGGNGGGYGYTF
TRBV6-5	-	TRBJ2-2	TRBD2	TGTGCCAGCAGTTACAGAGCGGGGGGCGGCGGGGAGCTGTTTTTT	CASSYRAGGGGELFF
TRBV14	-	TRBJ2-5	TRBD2	TGTGCCAGCAGCCCCGGGACTAGCGAGCTAGAGACCCAGTACTTC	CASSPGTSELETQYF
TRBV19	-	TRBJ2-2	-	TGTGCCAGTAGTATAGTACGGGATGGGACCGGGGAGCTGTTTTTT	CASSIVRDGTGELFF
TRBV7-2	-	TRBJ2-1	TRBD1	TGTGCCAGCAGCCACGGACAGGGGCACAATGAGCAGTTCTTC	CASSHGQGHNEQFF
TRBV24-1	-	TRBJ1-2	TRBD1	TGTGCCACCAGACAGGGGTCCGGGTATGGCTACACCTTC	CATRQGSGYGYTF
TRBV7-2	-	TRBJ2-2	-	TGTGCCAGCAGCTTAAGAGGGCAGGGGACCGGGGAGCTGTTTTTT	CASSLRGQGTGELFF
TRBV3-1	few	TRBJ2-7	TRBD1	TGTGCCAGCAGCCTACCTGGACAGGGGGCCAACGAGCAGTACTTC	CASSLPGQGANEQYF
TRBV6-2/TRBV6-3	many	TRBJ1-1	-	TGTGCCAGCAGTTGGACAGCAATGAACACTGAAGCTTTCTTT	CASSWTAMNTEAFF
TRBV6-1	few	TRBJ1-5	-	TGTGCCAGCACCTCCTTAGGAAGTTTAAATCAGCCCCAGCATTTT	CASTSLGSLNQPQHF
TRBV30	many	TRBJ2-1	-	TGTGCCTGGAGTCATGGGGACTCACCGTACAATGAGCAGTTCTTC	CAWSHGDSPYNEQFF
TRBV20-1	-	TRBJ2-3	TRBD2	TGCAGTGCTACGAAGCCCGGGACTAGGCTCACAGATACGCAGTATTTT	CSATKPGTRLTDTQYF
TRBV20-1	few	TRBJ2-7	TRBD2	TGCAGTGCTCCGTCGGCTGGCGGGAGAGGTCGATACGAGCAGTACTTC	CSAPSAGGRGRYEQYF
TRBV2	few	TRBJ2-1	TRBD2	TGTGCCAGCAGTGGGGGACTAGCGGCGCATGAGCAGTTCTTC	CASSGGLAAHEQFF
TRBV10-3	many	TRBJ1-1	-	TGTGCCATCAGCGAACGAGAAACACTTAGAACTGAAGCTTTCTTT	CAISERETLRTEAFF
TRBV7-2	many	TRBJ2-3	-	TGTGCCCGGGGCAGCGGTACCACAGATACGCAGTATTTT	CARGSGTTDTQYF
TRBV12-3/TRBV12-4	-	TRBJ2-7	-	TGTGCCAGCAGTTTTATTGCGGGGATGGGCTACGAGCAGTACTTC	CASSFIAGMGYEQYF
TRBV6-1	few	TRBJ1-5	-	TGTGCCAGCAGCTTGGACAGATCTGGCAATCAGCCCCAGCATTTT	CASSLDRSGNQPQHF
TRBV2	many	TRBJ1-1	-	TGTGCCAGCAGAGGGGACAAGAACACTGAAGCTTTCTTT	CASRGDKNTEAFF
TRBV20-1	-	TRBJ1-6	-	TGCAGTGCTGCCCGGACAGTTCGGGATTCACCCCTCCACTTT	CSAARTVRDSPLHF
TRBV18	many	TRBJ2-3	TRBD1	TGTGCCAGCTCACCACTACAGGGGGCTGGCACAGATACGCAGTATTTT	CASSPLQGAGTDTQYF
TRBV7-8	-	TRBJ2-7	-	TGTGCCAGCAGCTTTACAGGGTTCCACGAGCAGTACTTC	CASSFTGFHEQYF
TRBV30	many	TRBJ2-7	-	TGTGCCTGGAGTGTCGGGCCGGGGGCCTACGAGCAGTACTTC	CAWSVGPGAYEQYF
TRBV5-1	many	TRBJ2-2	TRBD1	TGCGCCAGCAGCCCCGGAGGGACAGGTGGAGTAGGGGAGCTGTTTTTT	CASSPGGTGGVGELFF
TRBV12-3/TRBV12-4	many	TRBJ1-1	TRBD1	TGTGCCAGCAGTCTAGGACAGGTCGCGGGGATCACTGAAGCTTTCTTT	CASSLGQVAGITEAFF
TRBV12-3/TRBV12-4	many	TRBJ2-2	-	TGTGCCAGCACAAAGGGAGGGGGCACCGGGGAGCTGTTTTTT	CASTKGGGTGELFF
TRBV12-3/TRBV12-4	many	TRBJ2-1	-	TGTGCCAGCAGTTCAGCTTCGCGGCAATACAATGAGCAGTTCTTC	CASSSASRQYNEQFF
TRBV28	many	TRBJ1-5	-	TGTGCCAGCAGAGCTGACGGAAGCAATCAGCCCCAGCATTTT	CASRADGSNQPQHF
TRBV5-5	many	TRBJ1-5	-	TGTGCCAGCAGCTTGTACCCCTCTAGCGATAGCAATCAGCCCCAGCATTTT	CASSLYPSSDSNQPQHF
TRBV5-1	few	TRBJ1-3	-	TGCGCCAGCAGCTTCCAGGGAGAAGGAAACACCATATATTTT	CASSFQGEGNTIYF
TRBV2	few	TRBJ1-6	-	TGTGCCAGCAGTGAAGCGGTACACTTCACCTATTCACCCCTCCACTTT	CASSEAVHFTYSPLHF
TRBV28	few	TRBJ1-2	-	TGTGCCAGCAGACCCGGACAATCGATTTTTGGCTACACCTTC	CASRPGQSIFGYTF
TRBV6-2/TRBV6-3	-	TRBJ2-2	-	TGTGCCAGCAGCCCCCCACACAGGTTTTCCCACCGGGAGCTGTTTTTT	CASSPPHRFSHRELFF
TRBV12-3/TRBV12-4	many	TRBJ1-2	-	TGTGCCAGCAGTCCTCAGACGGCTCCTAACTATGGCTACACCTTC	CASSPQTAPNYGYTF
TRBV12-3/TRBV12-4	many	TRBJ2-1	-	TGTGCCAGCACTAGAGGGAGCAATGAGCAGTTCTTC	CASTRGSNEQFF
TRBV7-3	few	TRBJ2-1	-	TGTGCCAGCAGCTTAATGGGGGGACAGCCTTACAATGAGCAGTTCTTC	CASSLMGGQPYNEQFF
TRBV4-1	-	TRBJ2-1	-	TGCGCCAGCAGCCAAGGGAGAGGGCGGCGCTCCTACAATGAGCAGTTCTTC	CASSQGRGRRSYNEQFF
TRBV24-1	-	TRBJ2-1	-	TGTGCCACTGGGATTAGCGGTACCTCCTACAATGAGCAGTTCTTC	CATGISGTSYNEQFF
TRBV14	-	TRBJ1-2	-	TGTGCCAGCAGCCAAGACTACCGGGACTATGGCTACACCTTC	CASSQDYRDYGYTF
TRBV14	many	TRBJ2-1	TRBD2	TGTGCCAGCAGCCGGGGCGCCGGGACTAGCGATGAGCAGTTCTTC	CASSRGAGTSDEQFF
TRBV20-1	-	TRBJ2-1	-	TGCAGTGCTCCTCGACCCTGGGGCAATGAGCAGTTCTTC	CSAPRPWGNEQFF
TRBV24-1	-	TRBJ2-2	TRBD2	TGTGCCACCAGTGATTCCCTGGGACTAGCGGGAGTGAGGACCGGGGAGCTGTTTTTT	CATSDSLGLAGVRTGELFF
TRBV6-1	-	TRBJ2-5	-	TGTGCCAGCAGTGAAGGTCTAGGTCAAGAGACCCAGTACTTC	CASSEGLGQETQYF
TRBV16	many	TRBJ1-4	TRBD1	TGTGCCAGCAGCCAAACAGGGGGTCGGAATGAAAAACTGTTTTTT	CASSQTGGRNEKLFF
TRBV5-1	-	TRBJ2-6	-	TGCGCCAGCAGCTCTGGCAGCACCTCTGGGGCCAACGTCCTGACTTTC	CASSSGSTSGANVLTF